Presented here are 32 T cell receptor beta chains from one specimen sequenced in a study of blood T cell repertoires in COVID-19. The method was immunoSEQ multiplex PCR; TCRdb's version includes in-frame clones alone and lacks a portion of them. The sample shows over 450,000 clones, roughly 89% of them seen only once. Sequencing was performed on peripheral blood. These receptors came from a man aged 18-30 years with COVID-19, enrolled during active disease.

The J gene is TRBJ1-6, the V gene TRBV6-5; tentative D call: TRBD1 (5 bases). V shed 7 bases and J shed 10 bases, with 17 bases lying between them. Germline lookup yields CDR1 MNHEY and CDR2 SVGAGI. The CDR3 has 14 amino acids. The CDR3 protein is CASTNVQGGSPLHF. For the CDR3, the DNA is TGTGCCAGCACTAACGTGCAGGGAGGATCACCCCTCCACTTT.

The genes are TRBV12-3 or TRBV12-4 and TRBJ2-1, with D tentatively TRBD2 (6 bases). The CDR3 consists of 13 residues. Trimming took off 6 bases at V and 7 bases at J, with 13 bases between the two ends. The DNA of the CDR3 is TGTGCCAGCAGCTCAGGGACTCGAAATGAGCAGTTCTTC. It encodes CASSSGTRNEQFF.

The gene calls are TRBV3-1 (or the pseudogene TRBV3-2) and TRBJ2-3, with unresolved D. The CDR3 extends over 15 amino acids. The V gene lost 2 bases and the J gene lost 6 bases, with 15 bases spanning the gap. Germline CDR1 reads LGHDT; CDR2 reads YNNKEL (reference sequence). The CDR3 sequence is CASSQIPLDRDTQYF. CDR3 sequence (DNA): TGTGCCAGCAGCCAAATACCGCTAGATCGGGATACGCAGTATTTT.

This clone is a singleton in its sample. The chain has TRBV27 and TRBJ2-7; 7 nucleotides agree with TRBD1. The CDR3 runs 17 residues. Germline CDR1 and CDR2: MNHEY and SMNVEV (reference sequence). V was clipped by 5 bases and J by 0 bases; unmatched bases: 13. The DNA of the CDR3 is TGTGCCAGCAGTGGGGGCCTCTCGGGGACAGCCTCCTACGAGCAGTACTTC. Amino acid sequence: CASSGGLSGTASYEQYF.

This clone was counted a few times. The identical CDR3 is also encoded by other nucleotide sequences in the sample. CDR3 region: CASSVVSGTGELFF. Written as DNA, the CDR3 is TGTGCCAGCAGCGTAGTCTCGGGGACCGGGGAGCTGTTTTTT. The V call is TRBV9, the J call TRBJ2-2; possibly TRBD2 for D (5 bases). In germline, CDR1 is SGDLS, CDR2 YYNGEE. Trimming took off 0 bases at V and 5 bases at J, with 8 bases between the two ends. There are 14 residues in the CDR3.

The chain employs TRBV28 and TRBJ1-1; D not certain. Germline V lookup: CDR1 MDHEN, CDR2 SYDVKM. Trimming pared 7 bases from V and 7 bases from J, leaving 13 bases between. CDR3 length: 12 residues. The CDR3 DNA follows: TGTGCCAGCACTCCTCGGTATTTTGAAGCTTTCTTT. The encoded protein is CASTPRYFEAFF. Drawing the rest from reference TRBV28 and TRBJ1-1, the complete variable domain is DVKVTQSSRYLVKRTGEKVFLECVQDMDHENMFWYRQDPGLGLRLIYFSYDVKMKEKGDIPEGYSVSREKKERFSLILESASTNQTSMYLCASTPRYFEAFFGQGTRLTVV.

CDR3 bases: TGTGCCAGCAGTTACTCTGGCTGCCAGAATTCACCCCTCCACTTT. It translates to CASSYSGCQNSPLHF. This sequence joins TRBV6-5 and TRBJ1-6; D unclear. CDR1 and CDR2 from the germline V gene are MNHEY and SVGAGI. The CDR3 totals 15 residues. The V end was cut by 0 bases, the J end by 7 bases, with 10 bases between.

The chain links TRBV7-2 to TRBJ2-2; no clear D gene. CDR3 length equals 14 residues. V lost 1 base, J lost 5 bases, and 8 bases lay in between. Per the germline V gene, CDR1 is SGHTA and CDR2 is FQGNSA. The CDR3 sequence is CASSLVFQTGELFF. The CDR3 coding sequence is TGTGCCAGCAGCTTAGTCTTTCAGACCGGGGAGCTGTTTTTT.

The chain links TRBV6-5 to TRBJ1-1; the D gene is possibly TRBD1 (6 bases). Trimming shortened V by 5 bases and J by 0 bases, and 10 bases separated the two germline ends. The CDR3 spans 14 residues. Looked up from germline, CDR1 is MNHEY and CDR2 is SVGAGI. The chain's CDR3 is CASSTGTMNTEAFF. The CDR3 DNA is TGTGCCAGCAGTACAGGGACTATGAACACTGAAGCTTTCTTT.

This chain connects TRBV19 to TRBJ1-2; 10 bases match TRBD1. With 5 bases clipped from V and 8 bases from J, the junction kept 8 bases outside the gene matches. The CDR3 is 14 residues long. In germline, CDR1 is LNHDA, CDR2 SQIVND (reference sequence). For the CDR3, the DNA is TGTGCCAGTAGTCCGACAGGGGGCGCGAGGGGCTACACCTTC. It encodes CASSPTGGARGYTF.

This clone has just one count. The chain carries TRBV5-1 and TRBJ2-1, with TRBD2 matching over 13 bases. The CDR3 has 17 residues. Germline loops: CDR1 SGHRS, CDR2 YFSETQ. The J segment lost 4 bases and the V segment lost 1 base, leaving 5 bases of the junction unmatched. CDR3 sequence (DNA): TGCGCCAGCAGCTTGTTACTAGCGGGAGGGCCGTACAATGAGCAGTTCTTC. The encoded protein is CASSLLLAGGPYNEQFF.

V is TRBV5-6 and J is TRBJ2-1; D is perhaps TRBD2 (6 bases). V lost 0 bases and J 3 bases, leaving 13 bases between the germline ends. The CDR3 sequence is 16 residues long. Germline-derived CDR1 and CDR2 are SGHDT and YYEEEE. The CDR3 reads CASSLAPAGRYNEQFF. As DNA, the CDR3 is TGTGCCAGCAGCTTGGCCCCAGCGGGCCGCTACAATGAGCAGTTCTTC.

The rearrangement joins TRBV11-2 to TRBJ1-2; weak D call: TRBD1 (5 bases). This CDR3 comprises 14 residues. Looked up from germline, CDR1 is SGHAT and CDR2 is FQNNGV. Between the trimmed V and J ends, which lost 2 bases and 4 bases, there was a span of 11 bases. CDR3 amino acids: CASSLSDSLYGYTF. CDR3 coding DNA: TGTGCCAGCAGCTTAAGTGACAGTCTCTATGGCTACACCTTC.

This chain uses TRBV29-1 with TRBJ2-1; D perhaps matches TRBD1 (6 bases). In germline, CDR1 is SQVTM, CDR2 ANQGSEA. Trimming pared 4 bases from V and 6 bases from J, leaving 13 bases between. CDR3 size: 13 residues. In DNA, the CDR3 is TGCAGCGTTGTTCGCAGGGGACGCAATGAGCAGTTCTTC. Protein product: CSVVRRGRNEQFF.

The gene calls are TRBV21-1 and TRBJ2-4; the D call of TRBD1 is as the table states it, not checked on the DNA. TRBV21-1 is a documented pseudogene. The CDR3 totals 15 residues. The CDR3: CASNPGQGAQNIQYF. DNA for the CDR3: TGTGCCAGCAACCCGGGACAGGGGGCGCAGAACATTCAGTACTTC.

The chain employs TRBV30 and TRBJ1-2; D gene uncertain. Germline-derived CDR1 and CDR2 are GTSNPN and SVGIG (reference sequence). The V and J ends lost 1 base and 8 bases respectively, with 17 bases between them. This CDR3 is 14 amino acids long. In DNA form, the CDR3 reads TGTGCCTGGAGTGCATTGGGAGCCTCCAGAGGCTACACCTTC. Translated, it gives CAWSALGASRGYTF.

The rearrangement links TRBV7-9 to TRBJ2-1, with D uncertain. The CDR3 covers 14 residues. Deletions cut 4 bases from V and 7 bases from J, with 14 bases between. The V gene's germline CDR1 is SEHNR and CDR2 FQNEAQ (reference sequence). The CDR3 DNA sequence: TGTGCCAGCAGCTCGACAACCCTAAGGAATGAGCAGTTCTTC. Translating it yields CASSSTTLRNEQFF. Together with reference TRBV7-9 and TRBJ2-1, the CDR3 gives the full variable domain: DTGVSQNPRHKITKRGQNVTFRCDPISEHNRLYWYRQTLGQGPEFLTYFQNEAQLEKSRLLSDRFSAERPKGSFSTLEIQRTEQGDSAMYLCASSSTTLRNEQFFGPGTRLTVL.

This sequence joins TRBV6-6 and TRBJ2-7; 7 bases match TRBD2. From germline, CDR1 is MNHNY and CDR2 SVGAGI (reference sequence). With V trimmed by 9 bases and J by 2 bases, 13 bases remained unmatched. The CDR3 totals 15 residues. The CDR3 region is CASAALAEGAYEQYF. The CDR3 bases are TGTGCCAGTGCCGCCCTAGCGGAGGGAGCCTACGAGCAGTACTTC.

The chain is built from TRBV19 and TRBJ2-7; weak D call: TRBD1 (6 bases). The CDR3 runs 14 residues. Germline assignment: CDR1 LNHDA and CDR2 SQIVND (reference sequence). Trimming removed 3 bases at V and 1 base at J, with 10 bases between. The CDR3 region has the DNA TGTGCCAGTAGTATGACAGGAAATTCCTACGAGCAGTACTTC. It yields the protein CASSMTGNSYEQYF.

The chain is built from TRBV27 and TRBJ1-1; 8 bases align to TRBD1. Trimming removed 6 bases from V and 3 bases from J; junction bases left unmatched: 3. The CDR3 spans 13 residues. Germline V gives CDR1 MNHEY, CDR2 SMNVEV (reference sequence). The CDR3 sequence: CASSSTGDTEAFF. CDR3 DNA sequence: TGTGCCAGCAGCTCGACAGGGGACACTGAAGCTTTCTTT.

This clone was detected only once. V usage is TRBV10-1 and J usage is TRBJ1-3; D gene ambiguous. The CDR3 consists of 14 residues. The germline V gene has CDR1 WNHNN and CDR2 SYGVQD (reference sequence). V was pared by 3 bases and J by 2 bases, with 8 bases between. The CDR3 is CASSETPAGNTIYF. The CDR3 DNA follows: TGCGCCAGCAGTGAAACACCCGCTGGAAACACCATATATTTT.

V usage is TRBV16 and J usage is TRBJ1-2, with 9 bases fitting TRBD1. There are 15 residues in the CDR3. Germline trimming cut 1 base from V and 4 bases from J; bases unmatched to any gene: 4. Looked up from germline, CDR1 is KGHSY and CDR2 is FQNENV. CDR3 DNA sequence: TGTGCCAGCAGCCAATTTCTGGGACAGGGCTATGGCTACACCTTC. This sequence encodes CASSQFLGQGYGYTF.

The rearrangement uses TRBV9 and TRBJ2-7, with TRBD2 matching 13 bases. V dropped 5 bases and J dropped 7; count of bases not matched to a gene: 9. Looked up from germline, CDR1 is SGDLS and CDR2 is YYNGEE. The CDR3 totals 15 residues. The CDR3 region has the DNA TGTGCCAGCAGTAAACTAGCGGGAGGGCAATCGGAGCAGTACTTC. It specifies CASSKLAGGQSEQYF.

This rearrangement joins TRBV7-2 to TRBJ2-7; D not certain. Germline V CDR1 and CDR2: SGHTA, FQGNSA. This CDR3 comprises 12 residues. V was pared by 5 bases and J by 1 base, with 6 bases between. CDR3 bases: TGTGCCAGCAGCCTGCGTTCCTACGAGCAGTACTTC. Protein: CASSLRSYEQYF.

The CDR3 DNA is TGTGCCAGTAGTATCGACCCGCCGGGTGAGCAGTTCTTC. It is translated as CASSIDPPGEQFF. The chain joins TRBV19 to TRBJ2-1; no definite D call. CDR1 is LNHDA and CDR2 is SQIVND in the germline V gene (reference sequence). Trimming took 3 bases from V and 9 from J, leaving 12 bases between them. The length of the CDR3 is 13 residues. The variable domain in full, with the rest retrieved from reference TRBV19 and TRBJ2-1, is DGGITQSPKYLFRKEGQNVTLSCEQNLNHDAMYWYRQDPGQGLRLIYYSQIVNDFQKGDIAEGYSVSREKKESFPLTVTSAQKNPTAFYLCASSIDPPGEQFFGPGTRLTVL.

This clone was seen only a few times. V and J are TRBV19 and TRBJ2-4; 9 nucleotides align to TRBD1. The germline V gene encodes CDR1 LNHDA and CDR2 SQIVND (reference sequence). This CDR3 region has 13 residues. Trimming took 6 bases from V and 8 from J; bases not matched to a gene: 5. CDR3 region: CASSGTGWDIQYF. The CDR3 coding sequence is TGTGCCAGTAGCGGGACAGGGTGGGACATTCAGTACTTC.

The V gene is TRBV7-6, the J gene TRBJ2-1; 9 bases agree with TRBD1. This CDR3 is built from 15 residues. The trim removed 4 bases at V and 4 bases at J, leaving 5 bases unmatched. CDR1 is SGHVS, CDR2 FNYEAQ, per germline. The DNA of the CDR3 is TGTGCCAGCAGCTCAACAGGGGGCGCATACAATGAGCAGTTCTTC. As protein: CASSSTGGAYNEQFF.

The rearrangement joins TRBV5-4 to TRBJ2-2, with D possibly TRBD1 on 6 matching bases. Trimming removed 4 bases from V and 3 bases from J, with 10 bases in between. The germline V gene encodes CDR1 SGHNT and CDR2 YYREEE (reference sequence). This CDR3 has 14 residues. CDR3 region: CASSLQGDTGELFF. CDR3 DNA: TGTGCCAGCAGCCTACAGGGAGACACCGGGGAGCTGTTTTTT.

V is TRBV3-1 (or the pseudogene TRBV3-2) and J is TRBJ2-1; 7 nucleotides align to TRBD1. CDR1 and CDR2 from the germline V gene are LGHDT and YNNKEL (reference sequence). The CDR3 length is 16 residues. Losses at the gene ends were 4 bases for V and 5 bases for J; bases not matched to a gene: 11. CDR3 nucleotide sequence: TGTGCCAGCAGCCCCATGGGACAGCGAAAAAACAATGAGCAGTTCTTC. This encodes CASSPMGQRKNNEQFF.

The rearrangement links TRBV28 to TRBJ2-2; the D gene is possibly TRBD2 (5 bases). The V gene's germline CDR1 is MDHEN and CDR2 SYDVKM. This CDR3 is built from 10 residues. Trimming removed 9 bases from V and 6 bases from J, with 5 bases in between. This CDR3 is CARRAGELFF. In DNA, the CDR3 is TGTGCCAGGAGGGCCGGGGAGCTGTTTTTT.

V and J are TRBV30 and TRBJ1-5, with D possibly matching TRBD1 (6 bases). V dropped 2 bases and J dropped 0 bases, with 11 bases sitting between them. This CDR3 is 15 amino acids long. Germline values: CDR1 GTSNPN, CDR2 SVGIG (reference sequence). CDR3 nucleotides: TGTGCCTGGAGTTCACAGGGATATAGCAATCAGCCCCAGCATTTT. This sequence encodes CAWSSQGYSNQPQHF.

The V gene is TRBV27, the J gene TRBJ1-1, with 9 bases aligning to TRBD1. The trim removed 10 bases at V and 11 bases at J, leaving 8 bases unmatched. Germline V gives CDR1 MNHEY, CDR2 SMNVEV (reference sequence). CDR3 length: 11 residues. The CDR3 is CATRDRVYAFF. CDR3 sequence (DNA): TGTGCCACCCGGGACAGGGTTTACGCTTTCTTT.